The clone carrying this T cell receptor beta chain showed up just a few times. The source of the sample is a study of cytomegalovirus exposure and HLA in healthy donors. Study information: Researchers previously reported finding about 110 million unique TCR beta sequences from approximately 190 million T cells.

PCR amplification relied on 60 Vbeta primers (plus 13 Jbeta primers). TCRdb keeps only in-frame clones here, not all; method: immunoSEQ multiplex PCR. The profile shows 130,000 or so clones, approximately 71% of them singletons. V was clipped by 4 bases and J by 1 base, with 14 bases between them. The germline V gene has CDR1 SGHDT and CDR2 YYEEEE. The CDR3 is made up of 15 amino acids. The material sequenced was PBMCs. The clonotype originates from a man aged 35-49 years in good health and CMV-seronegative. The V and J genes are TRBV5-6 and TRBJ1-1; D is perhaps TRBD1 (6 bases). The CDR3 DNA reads TGTGCCAGCAGCATACTACAGGGACGGAACACTGAAGCTTTCTTT. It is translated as CASSILQGRNTEAFF.